The 2 T cell receptor beta chains reported below all come from one sample, sequenced in a study of cytomegalovirus exposure and HLA in healthy donors. Primers for the PCR totalled 60 Vbeta and 13 Jbeta. The assay was immunoSEQ multiplex PCR, and TCRdb's table has in-frame clones only and misses some. This sample has fewer than 110,000 clones, with more than 65% found just once. Specimen: PBMCs. The receptors derive from a young woman in good health and CMV-seropositive.

The CDR3 bases are TGCGCCAGCAGCTTGGGCGCTTCCTACGAGCAGTACTTC. It specifies CASSLGASYEQYF. V usage is TRBV5-1 and J usage is TRBJ2-7; no firm D call. Germline loops: CDR1 SGHRS, CDR2 YFSETQ. Between the trimmed V and J ends, which lost 0 bases and 1 base, there was a span of 5 bases. The CDR3 covers 13 residues.

The chain recombines TRBV7-2 with TRBJ2-3; TRBD1 might be the D (6 bases). The germline V and J ends were trimmed by 5 bases and 4 bases, with 13 bases remaining between them. Germline CDR1 is SGHTA and CDR2 is FQGNSA. The CDR3 is 14 residues long. The CDR3 nucleotides read TGTGCCAGCAGCCTAACAGGGTGGGCAGATACGCAGTATTTT. It encodes CASSLTGWADTQYF. The whole variable domain, filled in from reference TRBV7-2 and TRBJ2-3, reads GAGVSQSPSNKVTEKGKDVELRCDPISGHTALYWYRQSLGQGLEFLIYFQGNSAPDKSGLPSDRFSAERTGGSVSTLTIQRTQQEDSAVYLCASSLTGWADTQYFGPGTRLTVL.